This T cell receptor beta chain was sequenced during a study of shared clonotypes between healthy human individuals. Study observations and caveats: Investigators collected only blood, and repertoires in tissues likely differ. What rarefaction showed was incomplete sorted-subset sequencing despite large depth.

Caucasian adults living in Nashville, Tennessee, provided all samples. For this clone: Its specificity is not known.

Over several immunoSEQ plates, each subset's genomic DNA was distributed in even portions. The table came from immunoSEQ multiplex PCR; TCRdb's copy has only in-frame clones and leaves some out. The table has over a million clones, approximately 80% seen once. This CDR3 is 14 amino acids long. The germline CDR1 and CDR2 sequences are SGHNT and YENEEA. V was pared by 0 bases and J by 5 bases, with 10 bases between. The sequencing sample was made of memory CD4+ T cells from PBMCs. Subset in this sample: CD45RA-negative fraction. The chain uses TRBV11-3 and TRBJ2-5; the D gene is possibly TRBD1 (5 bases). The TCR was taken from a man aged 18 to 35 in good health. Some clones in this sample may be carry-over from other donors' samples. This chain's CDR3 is CASSLEGDLETQYF. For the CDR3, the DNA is TGTGCCAGCAGCTTAGAAGGGGATTTGGAGACCCAGTACTTC.